This TCR beta chain was retrieved from a study of OX40 agonist ivuxolimab in advanced cancers. Looking at the study overall: Intravenous ivuxolimab was administered to patients every 2 weeks at 0.01 to 10 mg/kg.

Overall study results and limits: The CD4+ and CD8+ T cells in the blood had expanded clonally by week 6 at 0.1 to 3.0 mg/kg.

This CDR3 is built from 17 residues. Germline CDR1 is LNHNV and CDR2 is YYDKDF (reference sequence). V was trimmed by 3 bases and J by 3 bases, leaving 21 bases between them. Sequencing was performed with immunoSEQ multiplex PCR; in TCRdb, only in-frame clones are kept and a portion is missing. The sample carries tens of thousands of clones, around 85% recorded once. Worth noting for this clone: As yet, its antigen is unknown.

The rearrangement uses TRBV15 and TRBJ2-7, with D perhaps TRBD1 or TRBD2 (6 bases each). The sequencing here drew on CD4+ or CD8+ T cells sorted from blood, taken in a trial of the OX40 agonist ivuxolimab. The receptor comes from an adult with an advanced solid tumor such as melanoma, head and neck, liver or kidney cancer. The CDR3 is CATSSSRSGAGHYEQYF. DNA of the CDR3: TGTGCCACCAGCAGCTCGCGTTCGGGGGCGGGTCACTACGAGCAGTACTTC.